A selection of T cell receptor beta chains follows, all from one sample in a study of radiation and T cells in renal cell carcinoma. Generated by immunoSEQ multiplex PCR, the TCRdb table keeps only in-frame clones and is missing some. The repertoire has some 100,000 clones, roughly 84% of them found once; the top ten carry less than 7.5%. The source was blood, collected from a patient whose treatment included radiotherapy and nephrectomy. These receptor sequences come from a man aged 60-69 years with renal cell carcinoma. The CDR3 runs from the conserved cysteine through the conserved F or W. Fields, in order: J gene, V gene, clone size, CDR3 protein. Not all rows give a size; the values are once, few, many and, for expanded clones, a class.

>TRBJ1-2|TRBV27|few
CASRRQGVSYGYTF
>TRBJ2-5|TRBV19|-
CASSLSGTTQETQYF
>TRBJ1-5|TRBV16|-
CASSQFGRLGQPQHF
>TRBJ1-4|TRBV6-6|-
CASSFVQGNEKLFF
>TRBJ1-2|TRBV6-6|-
CASSYPVPGRDYGYTF
>TRBJ2-1|TRBV6-1|-
CASSEVGGSSEQFF
>TRBJ1-2|TRBV28|-
CASSFGTAYGYTF
>TRBJ2-1|TRBV5-1|-
CASSLDRASSYNEQFF
>TRBJ2-7|TRBV27|-
CASRGTGRAYEQYF
>TRBJ2-1|TRBV4-3|-
CASSQVALYNEQFF
>TRBJ1-2|TRBV6-5|-
CASSYSVPANYGYTF
>TRBJ1-2|TRBV9|few
CASSVNRGWDRINGYTF
>TRBJ2-3|TRBV7-9|-
CASSPIGTSTDTQYF
>TRBJ2-5|TRBV5-6|-
CASSLGRGREQYF
>TRBJ2-2|TRBV4-2|few
CASSQFSTTGELFF
>TRBJ2-1|TRBV7-7|-
CASSASGQYNEQFF
>TRBJ2-1|TRBV7-9|-
CASSLVAGELEQFF
>TRBJ2-5|TRBV27|-
CASSLAFGFQETQYF
>TRBJ2-5|TRBV5-1|-
CASMSSGTTVETQYF
>TRBJ2-1|TRBV13|once
CASSWGLTVNEQFF
>TRBJ1-2|TRBV28|-
CASSISWTGNYGYTF
>TRBJ2-2|TRBV6-5|-
CASSIDRGDTGELFF
>TRBJ2-7|TRBV4-1|few
CASSQAATSGRSSYEQYF
>TRBJ2-7|TRBV7-6|-
CASSPGLGEQYF
>TRBJ2-2|TRBV9|-
CASSGTSFLTGELFF
>TRBJ1-2|TRBV2|-
CASSVGAPQGYTF
>TRBJ2-7|TRBV6-5|-
CASSRLPPTVYEQYF
>TRBJ1-5|TRBV10-1|-
CASSGGPQPQHF
>TRBJ1-1|TRBV6-5|-
CASSTDRGRGTEAFF
>TRBJ2-2|TRBV6-5|-
CASSLSTGELFF
>TRBJ2-7|TRBV6-1|few
CASSEAKSGVSHEQYF
>TRBJ2-2|TRBV19|few
CASSTSGRAGELFF
>TRBJ1-4|TRBV5-1|-
CASSRTGGGEKLFF
>TRBJ2-5|TRBV5-6|-
CATARNQETQYF
>TRBJ2-5|TRBV7-2|-
CASSLMGALTETQYF
>TRBJ1-5|TRBV11-2|-
CASSLVGSNQPQHF
>TRBJ2-7|TRBV6-5|-
CASRETGTTAYEQYF
>TRBJ2-7|TRBV7-2|-
CASSLAPGRTYEQYF
>TRBJ2-5|TRBV5-1|-
CASSFSGEETQYF
>TRBJ1-1|TRBV5-5|-
CASSSRESQLRGTEAFF
>TRBJ1-5|TRBV10-3|-
CAITAQLNQPQHF
>TRBJ1-3|TRBV27|few
CASSFTGSSGNTIYF
>TRBJ1-2|TRBV6-6|once
CASRGGRDYGYTF
>TRBJ1-4|TRBV9|-
CASSAGTGVGEKLFF
>TRBJ2-7|TRBV11-2|once
CASSLGDRGYEQYF
>TRBJ2-7|TRBV6-6|-
CASSFNMGRSGEQYF
>TRBJ1-1|TRBV18|-
CASSPRQGANTEAFF
>TRBJ2-5|TRBV2|-
CASGVLEETQYF
>TRBJ1-1|TRBV6-5|-
CASKPQNRGLSFF
>TRBJ2-5|TRBV5-1|-
CASSFGLLDQETQYF
>TRBJ2-3|TRBV5-4|-
CASSLVGTDTQYF